The 20 T cell receptor beta chains listed next were all sequenced from one sample in a study of blood T cell repertoires in COVID-19. This table comes from immunoSEQ multiplex PCR, and its TCRdb copy is limited to in-frame clones, with some not included. The table lists approximately 160,000 clones, around nine tenths of them singletons. Sequencing was done on a sample of peripheral blood. The receptors here all came from a man in his sixties with COVID-19, enrolled during active disease.

V and J are TRBV18 and TRBJ1-1; D remains unclear. CDR3 length: 14 amino acids. Trimming cost V 3 bases and J 4 bases, with 12 bases left between them. The V gene's germline CDR1 is KGHSH and CDR2 LQKENI. The CDR3 protein is CASSPGAGSTEAFF. The CDR3 region has the DNA TGTGCCAGCTCACCTGGTGCGGGATCCACTGAAGCTTTCTTT.

The rearrangement joins TRBV9 to TRBJ2-2, with D possibly being TRBD2 (5 bases). Per germline, CDR1 SGDLS and CDR2 YYNGEE. V lost 3 bases, J lost 0 bases, and 12 bases lay in between. The CDR3 consists of 16 residues. The CDR3 nucleotides are TGTGCCAGCAGCGCCGCAGAGGGTTCGAACACCGGGGAGCTGTTTTTT. As protein: CASSAAEGSNTGELFF.

The chain has TRBV25-1 and TRBJ2-3; 8 bases agree with TRBD2. The CDR3 is 14 residues long. The trim removed 8 bases at V and 0 bases at J, leaving 4 bases unmatched. Looked up from germline, CDR1 is MGHDK and CDR2 is SYGVNS. CDR3 sequence: CASGASGSTDTQYF. The CDR3 nucleotides read TGTGCCAGCGGGGCTAGCGGGAGCACAGATACGCAGTATTTT.

The chain employs TRBV7-2 and TRBJ1-3; D perhaps matches TRBD1 (6 bases). The CDR3 is made up of 14 amino acids. Trimming cost V 5 bases and J 4 bases, with 12 bases left between them. The V gene's germline CDR1 is SGHTA and CDR2 FQGNSA. CDR3 nucleotide sequence: TGTGCCAGCAGCCTACAGGGATCCGGAAACACCATATATTTT. Residues: CASSLQGSGNTIYF.

The chain has TRBV3-1 (or the pseudogene TRBV3-2) and TRBJ1-6; 9 bases are a match to TRBD1. The germline V gene encodes CDR1 LGHDT and CDR2 YNNKEL (reference sequence). The trim removed 1 base at V and 7 bases at J, leaving 2 bases unmatched. The CDR3 sequence is 15 residues long. The CDR3: CASSQGQGVNSPLHF. Written as DNA, the CDR3 is TGTGCCAGCAGCCAAGGACAGGGGGTAAATTCACCCCTCCACTTT.

This sequence joins TRBV27 and TRBJ1-2; D not certain. The CDR3 spans 13 residues. Germline CDR1 MNHEY, CDR2 SMNVEV (reference sequence). Trimming cost V 3 bases and J 5 bases, with 10 bases left between them. This CDR3 reads CASSFGESYGYTF. CDR3 nucleotide sequence: TGTGCCAGCAGTTTTGGGGAGTCGTATGGCTACACCTTC.

This chain connects TRBV19 to TRBJ2-3; 8 nucleotides line up with TRBD2. The CDR3 sequence is 16 residues long. In germline, CDR1 is LNHDA, CDR2 SQIVND (reference sequence). V lost 4 bases, J lost 4 bases, and 10 bases stayed unmatched. CDR3 in amino acids: CASSNRAGVPPDTQYF. DNA for the CDR3: TGTGCCAGTAGTAATAGAGCGGGAGTTCCCCCAGATACGCAGTATTTT.

The chain joins TRBV5-4 to TRBJ2-2; a weak D match, TRBD2 (5 bases). Germline loops: CDR1 SGHNT, CDR2 YYREEE (reference sequence). V was cut by 4 bases and J by 5 bases, with 15 bases left in between. This CDR3 is built from 15 residues. In DNA, the CDR3 is TGTGCCAGCAGCCCCATGGGGAGTCTGACCGGGGAGCTGTTTTTT. It codes for CASSPMGSLTGELFF. The full variable domain, rest sourced from reference TRBV5-4 and TRBJ2-2, is ETGVTQSPTHLIKTRGQQVTLRCSSQSGHNTVSWYQQALGQGPQFIFQYYREEENGRGNFPPRFSGLQFPNYSSELNVNALELDDSALYLCASSPMGSLTGELFFGEGSRLTVL.

The chain links TRBV19 to TRBJ2-3; 8 bases agree with TRBD2. Germline V CDR1 and CDR2: LNHDA, SQIVND (reference sequence). Trimming took 3 bases from V and 0 from J; bases not matched to a gene: 8. CDR3 size: 17 residues. The CDR3 here is CASSIGPGGASTDTQYF. The CDR3 nucleotides are TGTGCCAGTAGTATTGGGCCCGGGGGGGCCAGCACAGATACGCAGTATTTT.

This clone was counted between two and nine times. The chain recombines TRBV11-2 with TRBJ1-1, with D possibly matching TRBD1 (5 bases). V lost 3 bases and J 1 base, leaving 15 bases between the germline ends. From germline, CDR1 is SGHAT and CDR2 FQNNGV. The CDR3 runs 16 residues. CDR3 bases: TGTGCCAGCAGCTTCGGGGGGTGGGGAAGGAACACTGAAGCTTTCTTT. Its protein is CASSFGGWGRNTEAFF. Based on the CDR3 plus reference TRBV11-2 and TRBJ1-1, the full variable domain is EAGVAQSPRYKIIEKRQSVAFWCNPISGHATLYWYQQILGQGPKLLIQFQNNGVVDDSQLPKDRFSAERLKGVDSTLKIQPAKLEDSAVYLCASSFGGWGRNTEAFFGQGTRLTVV.

The chain links TRBV19 to TRBJ2-3, with 8 bases matching TRBD2. The CDR3 length is 14 residues. Germline CDR1 reads LNHDA; CDR2 reads SQIVND (reference sequence). Germline trimming cut 10 bases from V and 2 bases from J; bases unmatched to any gene: 8. The CDR3 region has the DNA TGTGCCACGGAGACTAGCGAGAACACAGATACGCAGTATTTT. Translating gives CATETSENTDTQYF.

The chain recombines TRBV18 with TRBJ2-2, with D perhaps TRBD1 (6 bases). CDR1 KGHSH and CDR2 LQKENI come from the germline V gene. The V end was cut by 5 bases, the J end by 0 bases, with 16 bases between. CDR3 length equals 17 residues. CDR3: CASSTYRTGSNTGELFF. The CDR3 DNA is TGTGCCAGCTCAACTTATAGAACAGGGTCGAACACCGGGGAGCTGTTTTTT.

The chain joins TRBV18 to TRBJ2-7; D remains unclear. The germline V and J ends were trimmed by 2 bases and 0 bases, with 14 bases remaining between them. The CDR3 loop spans 16 amino acids. Per germline, CDR1 KGHSH and CDR2 LQKENI. The CDR3 nucleotides are TGTGCCAGCTCACCATTTGCAGGCGTCAGCTCCTACGAGCAGTACTTC. Amino acid sequence: CASSPFAGVSSYEQYF.

The V call is TRBV18, the J call TRBJ2-1; 8 bases are a match to TRBD1. This CDR3 region has 16 residues. J gave up 6 bases and V 0 bases, and 7 bases lay outside the gene matches. Per the germline V gene, CDR1 is KGHSH and CDR2 is LQKENI. The CDR3 is CASSPPQGAQSNEQFF. CDR3 coding DNA: TGTGCCAGCTCACCACCGCAGGGGGCCCAATCCAATGAGCAGTTCTTC.

J is TRBJ2-7 and V is TRBV5-1, with 13 bases identical to TRBD2. The CDR3 loop spans 17 amino acids. With 3 bases clipped from V and 2 bases from J, the junction kept 8 bases outside the gene matches. CDR1 is SGHRS, CDR2 YFSETQ, per germline. CDR3 region: CASSSLGTSGAAYEQYF. CDR3 DNA sequence: TGCGCCAGCAGCTCGTTAGGGACTAGCGGGGCGGCCTACGAGCAGTACTTC.

The rearrangement uses TRBV14 and TRBJ2-3; TRBD1 might be the D (5 bases). Germline CDR1 reads SGHDN; CDR2 reads FVKESK. CDR3 size: 15 residues. The ends were cut back, 4 bases at V and 3 bases at J, with 14 bases in the middle. CDR3 sequence: CASSPGSLRTDTQYF. The CDR3 DNA sequence: TGTGCCAGCAGCCCAGGGTCCTTGCGGACAGATACGCAGTATTTT.

The chain links TRBV20-1 to TRBJ1-1; possible D gene TRBD1, 6 bases. Per germline, CDR1 DFQATT and CDR2 SNEGSKA (reference sequence). Trimming cost V 5 bases and J 7 bases, with 8 bases left between them. The CDR3 consists of 10 residues. For the CDR3, the DNA is TGCAGTGCTGTGGACAGTGAAGCTTTCTTT. It yields the protein CSAVDSEAFF.

This chain joins TRBV3-1 (or the pseudogene TRBV3-2) and TRBJ2-7, with D perhaps matching TRBD2 (6 bases). V was clipped by 10 bases and J by 5 bases, with 15 bases between them. Germline loops: CDR1 LGHDT, CDR2 YNNKEL (reference sequence). The CDR3 is 12 residues long. The CDR3 coding sequence is TGTGCCACCGAGCATGGCGGGAACGAGCAGTACTTC. It yields the protein CATEHGGNEQYF.

The chain joins TRBV10-3 to TRBJ2-3; 8 nucleotides align to TRBD2. Germline CDR1 reads ENHRY; CDR2 reads SYGVKD. The ends lost 8 bases at V and 2 bases at J; junction bases unmatched: 6. This CDR3 contains 14 residues. CDR3 region: CAIGRGGLTDTQYF. CDR3 sequence (DNA): TGTGCCATCGGACGGGGGGGCCTCACAGATACGCAGTATTTT.

The chain has TRBV7-8 and TRBJ2-1; 8 bases line up with TRBD2. The trim removed 1 base at V and 9 bases at J, leaving 2 bases unmatched. The CDR3 totals 13 residues. Per the germline V gene, CDR1 is SGHVS and CDR2 is FQNEAQ. The CDR3 nucleotides read TGTGCCAGCAGCTTAGGGCTAGCGGGTGAGCAGTTCTTC. It encodes CASSLGLAGEQFF. Looking up the rest from reference TRBV7-8 and TRBJ2-1 gives the full variable domain: GAGVSQSPRYKVAKRGQDVALRCDPISGHVSLFWYQQALGQGPEFLTYFQNEAQLDKSGLPSDRFFAERPEGSVSTLKIQRTQQEDSAVYLCASSLGLAGEQFFGPGTRLTVL.